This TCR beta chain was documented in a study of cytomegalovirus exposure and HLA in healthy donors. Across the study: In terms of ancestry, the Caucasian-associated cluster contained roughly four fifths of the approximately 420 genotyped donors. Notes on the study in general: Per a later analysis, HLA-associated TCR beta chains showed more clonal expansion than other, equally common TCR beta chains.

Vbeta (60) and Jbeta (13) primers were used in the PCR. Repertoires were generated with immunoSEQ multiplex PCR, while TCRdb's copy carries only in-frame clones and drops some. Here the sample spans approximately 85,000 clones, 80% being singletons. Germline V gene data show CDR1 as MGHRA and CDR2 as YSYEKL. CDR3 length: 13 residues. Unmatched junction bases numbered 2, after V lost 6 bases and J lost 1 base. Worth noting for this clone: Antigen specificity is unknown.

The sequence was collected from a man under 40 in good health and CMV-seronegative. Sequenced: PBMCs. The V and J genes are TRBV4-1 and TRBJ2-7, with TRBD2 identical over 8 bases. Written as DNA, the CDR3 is TGCGCCAGCAGTTCGGGGGGGTCCTACGAGCAGTACTTC. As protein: CASSSGGSYEQYF.